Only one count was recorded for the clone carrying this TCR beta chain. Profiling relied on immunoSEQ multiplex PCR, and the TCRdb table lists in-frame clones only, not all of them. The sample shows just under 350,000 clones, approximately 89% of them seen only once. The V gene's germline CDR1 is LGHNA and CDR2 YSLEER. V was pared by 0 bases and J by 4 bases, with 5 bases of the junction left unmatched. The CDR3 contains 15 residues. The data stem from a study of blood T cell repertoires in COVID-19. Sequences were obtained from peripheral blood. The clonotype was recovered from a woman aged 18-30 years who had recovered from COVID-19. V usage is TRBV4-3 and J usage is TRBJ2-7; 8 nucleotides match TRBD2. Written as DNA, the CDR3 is TGCGCCAGCAGCCAAGATCTCCGGGAGGGGTACGAGCAGTACGTC. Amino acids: CASSQDLREGYEQYV.